The present TCR beta chain was sequenced within a study of T cell responses to AZD1222 COVID-19 vaccine. Generated by immunoSEQ multiplex PCR, the TCRdb table keeps only in-frame clones and is missing some. The sample lists 110,000 to 150,000 clones, around 88% occurring once. V gave up 11 bases and J gave up 0 bases, with 16 bases separating them. The CDR3 totals 14 residues. Germline loops: CDR1 MNHNY, CDR2 SVGAGI (reference sequence). Source: peripheral blood, taken on day 0 of AZD1222 vaccination. This chain links TRBV6-6 with TRBJ2-5; D gene unclear. The sequence was obtained from an adult in good health. This chain's CDR3 is CAASDAVYQETQYF. DNA for the CDR3: TGTGCCGCAAGTGATGCAGTGTACCAAGAGACCCAGTACTTC.